Listed below are T cell receptor beta chains from one sample, sequenced in a study of long-term antiretroviral therapy in people with HIV. TCRdb's table, derived via immunoSEQ multiplex PCR, lists solely in-frame clones and lacks some. The sample lists just under 30,000 clones; around 85% were seen once. Material: unsorted PBMCs, obtained roughly 5 years before starting antiretroviral therapy. The receptors were sampled from a man aged 50 to 60 with HIV. The CDR3 runs from the conserved cysteine through the conserved F or W. The order of the fields is J gene, CDR3 length, V gene, D gene, clone size, CDR3 protein, CDR3 DNA. The D gene is left open where the match is weak. Size values are once, few and many counts, or a class for expanded clones, and some rows have none.

j_call: TRBJ2-6
cdr3_length: 15
v_call: TRBV28
d_call: TRBD2
clone_size: once
cdr3_aa: CASKRGGRGANVLTF
cdr3_nt: TGTGCCAGCAAACGGGGGGGGCGCGGGGCCAACGTCCTGACTTTC

j_call: TRBJ2-7
cdr3_length: 18
v_call: TRBV11-2
d_call: TRBD2
clone_size: NA
cdr3_aa: CASSLLAGPTEKPYEQYF
cdr3_nt: TGTGCCAGCAGCTTACTAGCGGGTCCCACCGAGAAACCCTACGAGCAGTACTTC

j_call: TRBJ2-7
cdr3_length: 16
v_call: TRBV4-1
d_call: TRBD1
clone_size: NA
cdr3_aa: CASSQGPGQGTYEQYF
cdr3_nt: TGCGCCAGCAGCCAGGGACCGGGACAGGGGACCTACGAGCAGTACTTC

j_call: TRBJ1-2
cdr3_length: 15
v_call: TRBV10-3
d_call: TRBD1
clone_size: NA
cdr3_aa: CAISDGDRESYGYTF
cdr3_nt: TGTGCCATCAGTGATGGAGACAGGGAATCCTATGGCTACACCTTC

j_call: TRBJ2-1
cdr3_length: 17
v_call: TRBV15
d_call: NA
clone_size: NA
cdr3_aa: CATSRDRKTGSDNEQFF
cdr3_nt: TGTGCCACCAGCAGAGACCGTAAGACAGGATCTGACAATGAGCAGTTCTTC

j_call: TRBJ2-2
cdr3_length: 15
v_call: TRBV9
d_call: TRBD2
clone_size: NA
cdr3_aa: CASSVEGGRFRELFF
cdr3_nt: TGTGCCAGCAGCGTTGAGGGAGGGAGATTCAGGGAGCTGTTTTTT

j_call: TRBJ1-4
cdr3_length: 12
v_call: TRBV2
d_call: NA
clone_size: NA
cdr3_aa: CASSEASPELFF
cdr3_nt: TGTGCCAGCAGTGAAGCCTCCCCGGAACTGTTTTTT

j_call: TRBJ2-5
cdr3_length: 12
v_call: TRBV7-9
d_call: TRBD1
clone_size: NA
cdr3_aa: CASSLDRETQYF
cdr3_nt: TGTGCCAGCAGCTTGGACAGGGAGACCCAGTACTTC

j_call: TRBJ2-7
cdr3_length: 16
v_call: TRBV11-3
d_call: TRBD1
clone_size: NA
cdr3_aa: CASSLGPGTESYEQYF
cdr3_nt: TGTGCCAGCAGCTTAGGCCCCGGGACAGAATCCTACGAGCAGTACTTC

j_call: TRBJ1-2
cdr3_length: 15
v_call: TRBV6-5
d_call: NA
clone_size: NA
cdr3_aa: CASSYAEARPYGYTF
cdr3_nt: TGTGCCAGCAGTTACGCCGAAGCCCGTCCCTATGGCTACACCTTC

j_call: TRBJ2-7
cdr3_length: 13
v_call: TRBV4-3
d_call: TRBD1
clone_size: NA
cdr3_aa: CASSQDRAYEQYF
cdr3_nt: TGCGCCAGCAGCCAGGACAGGGCCTACGAGCAGTACTTC

j_call: TRBJ2-1
cdr3_length: 15
v_call: TRBV5-1
d_call: TRBD2
clone_size: NA
cdr3_aa: CASSLDSGNYNEQFF
cdr3_nt: TGCGCCAGCAGCTTGGACAGCGGGAATTACAATGAGCAGTTCTTC

j_call: TRBJ2-7
cdr3_length: 15
v_call: TRBV14
d_call: NA
clone_size: NA
cdr3_aa: CASSQDRASSYEQYF
cdr3_nt: TGTGCCAGCAGCCAAGATCGGGCGAGCTCCTACGAGCAGTACTTC

j_call: TRBJ1-3
cdr3_length: 15
v_call: TRBV5-1
d_call: NA
clone_size: once
cdr3_aa: CASSFGGLSGNTIYF
cdr3_nt: TGCGCCAGCAGCTTCGGGGGGCTAAGTGGAAACACCATATATTTT

j_call: TRBJ2-3
cdr3_length: 12
v_call: TRBV10-1
d_call: NA
clone_size: NA
cdr3_aa: CASSAGLDTQYF
cdr3_nt: TGCGCCAGCAGTGCCGGTTTAGATACGCAGTATTTT

j_call: TRBJ1-2
cdr3_length: 11
v_call: TRBV20-1
d_call: TRBD1
clone_size: NA
cdr3_aa: CSATTGEGYTF
cdr3_nt: TGCAGTGCCACAACAGGGGAAGGCTACACCTTC